This TCR beta chain was identified during a study of response to subunit inactivated influenza vaccine. Study findings and constraints: Every seasonal influenza vaccination brings in few new T cells, the authors suggested.

Turning to this clonotype: The target antigen is unknown.

One entry per CDR3 protein results from TCRdb running MiXCR on the RT-PCR reads. The sample records about 500,000 distinct CDR3 sequences, approximately 7.3% being singletons. Here the sequenced sample was PBMCs from blood, taken 23 to 25 months after vaccination. The clonotype comes from a man between 45 and 75 years old who received an inactivated influenza vaccine.

The CDR3 nucleotides read TGCGCCAGCAGCCAACACCCTCCGGGCGCTACAACTAATGAAAAACTGTTTTTT. This codes for CASSQHPPGATTNEKLFF. The gene calls are TRBV4-3 and TRBJ1-4; the D is unclear. The germline CDR1 and CDR2 sequences are LGHNA and YSLEER. V gave up 2 bases and J gave up 0 bases, with 16 bases separating them. This CDR3 has 18 residues.